Presented here are 20 T cell receptor beta chains from one specimen sequenced in a study of sequential checkpoint blockade in melanoma. Generated by immunoSEQ multiplex PCR, the TCRdb table keeps only in-frame clones and is missing some. Here the sample spans about 37,000 clones, over 30% being singletons. Treatment described: randomized to nivolumab then ipilimumab (arm A) or the reverse (arm B). The starting material was tumor tissue (inferred from file names), obtained from a patient given nivolumab and ipilimumab in sequence. The receptors here all came from a human donor with melanoma.

This sequence joins TRBV28 and TRBJ1-1; D is perhaps TRBD1 (6 bases). The CDR3 spans 17 residues. V gave up 10 bases and J gave up 2 bases, with 26 bases separating them. In germline, CDR1 is MDHEN, CDR2 SYDVKM. The CDR3, as DNA: TGTGCCACCACACCCGGCTCGGGGGGCTACCTCAACACTGAAGCTTTCTTT. It specifies CATTPGSGGYLNTEAFF.

The chain couples TRBV6-8 to TRBJ1-2, with 8 positions matching TRBD1. The germline V gene has CDR1 MNHGY and CDR2 SAAAGT. The CDR3 is 15 amino acids. Germline trimming cut 5 bases from V and 4 bases from J; bases unmatched to any gene: 9. DNA of the CDR3: TGTGCCAGCAGTAGGGACAGGAATCCTTTCTATGGCTACACCTTC. Translation: CASSRDRNPFYGYTF.

The V gene is TRBV29-1, the J gene TRBJ2-3; TRBD2 aligns across 11 bases. The CDR3 runs to 15 residues. Germline CDR1 reads SQVTM; CDR2 reads ANQGSEA. V trimming: 5 bases; J trimming: 5 bases; junction bases outside the gene matches: 9. CDR3 protein: CSVLAGGPGVDTQYF. The DNA of the CDR3 is TGCAGCGTTTTAGCGGGAGGGCCCGGGGTAGATACGCAGTATTTT.

DNA for the CDR3: TGTGCCAGCTCACCATGGGGGTACTATGGCTACACCTTC. Protein: CASSPWGYYGYTF. The J gene is TRBJ1-2, the V gene TRBV18; maybe TRBD1 (5 bases). The germline gives CDR1 KGHSH, CDR2 LQKENI. The CDR3 length is 13 residues. Trimming pared 2 bases from V and 3 bases from J, leaving 7 bases between. The full variable domain, in which reference TRBV18 and TRBJ1-2 provide the parts outside the CDR3, is NAGVMQNPRHLVRRRGQEARLRCSPMKGHSHVYWYRQLPEEGLKFMVYLQKENIIDESGMPKERFSAEFPKEGPSILRIQQVVRGDSAAYFCASSPWGYYGYTFGSGTRLTVV.

The chain recombines TRBV11-3 with TRBJ2-2; TRBD2 aligns across 8 bases. The CDR3 contains 16 residues. V lost 4 bases, J lost 1 base, and 5 bases stayed unmatched. Germline V gene sequence: CDR1 SGHNT, CDR2 YENEEA. CDR3 in DNA: TGTGCCAGCAGCTCCCCCAGCGGGGGGAACACCGGGGAGCTGTTTTTT. This sequence encodes CASSSPSGGNTGELFF. The full variable domain, its missing parts supplied by reference TRBV11-3 and TRBJ2-2, is EAGVVQSPRYKIIEKKQPVAFWCNPISGHNTLYWYLQNLGQGPELLIRYENEEAVDDSQLPKDRFSAERLKGVDSTLKIQPAELGDSAVYLCASSSPSGGNTGELFFGEGSRLTVL.

This clone was recorded a few times. This chain links TRBV15 with TRBJ1-2; D remains unclear. Germline V gene sequence: CDR1 LNHNV, CDR2 YYDKDF (reference sequence). The CDR3 is 14 amino acids. V was cut by 0 bases and J by 7 bases, with 12 bases left in between. CDR3 amino acids: CATSRDQGRGGYTF. The CDR3 DNA reads as TGTGCCACCAGCAGAGATCAAGGGCGTGGTGGCTACACCTTC.

This rearrangement joins TRBV5-1 to TRBJ1-4, with 12 bases aligning to TRBD1. CDR3 length: 17 amino acids. The V and J ends lost 3 bases and 5 bases, in that order; junction bases with no gene match: 8. Germline CDR1 SGHRS, CDR2 YFSETQ. The CDR3 nucleotides read TGCGCCAGCAGCTCCCTGGGACAGGGGGCTGAAAATGAAAAACTGTTTTTT. Its protein product is CASSSLGQGAENEKLFF.

This chain links TRBV5-1 with TRBJ2-3; D is unresolved. The CDR3 consists of 14 residues. Trimming shortened V by 4 bases and J by 4 bases, and 13 bases separated the two germline ends. Germline V gene sequence: CDR1 SGHRS, CDR2 YFSETQ. CDR3 region: CASSPGIAPDTQYF. CDR3 DNA sequence: TGCGCCAGCAGCCCCGGAATAGCCCCAGATACGCAGTATTTT.

The chain combines TRBV18 with TRBJ2-6; TRBD2 matches at 14 bases. Germline CDR1 and CDR2: KGHSH and LQKENI. This CDR3 region has 19 residues. Trimming removed 6 bases from V and 0 bases from J; junction bases left unmatched: 7. CDR3: CASSLRLAGGTSGANVLTF. DNA for the CDR3: TGTGCCAGCTCTCTCAGACTAGCGGGGGGGACCTCTGGGGCCAACGTCCTGACTTTC.

This clone was seen a handful of times. The chain couples TRBV11-3 to TRBJ2-5; 9 nucleotides agree with TRBD2. Trimming removed 3 bases from V and 5 bases from J; junction bases left unmatched: 4. Germline V lookup: CDR1 SGHNT, CDR2 YENEEA. The CDR3 is made up of 14 amino acids. CDR3 nucleotides: TGTGCCAGCAGCTTGGGAGCGGGGGGCGAGACCCAGTACTTC. Amino acids: CASSLGAGGETQYF.

The chain carries TRBV30 and TRBJ2-5; D unresolved. The CDR3 is 13 residues long. V gave up 2 bases and J gave up 0 bases, with 7 bases separating them. Germline lookup yields CDR1 GTSNPN and CDR2 SVGIG (reference sequence). In DNA, the CDR3 is TGTGCCTGGAGTTTAGGCCACCAAGAGACCCAGTACTTC. This codes for CAWSLGHQETQYF.

A few counts support this clone. The CDR3 spells CASSLETGNSGNTIYF. As DNA, the CDR3 is TGTGCCAGCAGCTTAGAGACAGGGAACTCTGGAAACACCATATATTTT. The chain couples TRBV7-1 to TRBJ1-3; TRBD1 matches at 7 bases. TRBV7-1 is an ORF; its function is uncertain. J lost 0 bases, V lost 4 bases, and 6 bases had no gene match. The CDR3 has 16 residues.

V gene TRBV11-3 combines with J gene TRBJ2-7, with a weak D call TRBD2 (6 bases). The CDR3 consists of 16 residues. The V and J ends lost 5 bases and 1 base respectively, with 18 bases between them. CDR1 and CDR2 from the germline V gene are SGHNT and YENEEA. For the CDR3, the DNA is TGTGCCAGCAGCCTAGGTCGGCTAGCGAGTTCCTACGAGCAGTACTTC. Protein sequence: CASSLGRLASSYEQYF.

This clone has at least ten counts. As DNA, the CDR3 is TGTGCCAGCAGCCCAGGACAGGGGGCAAACTATGGCTACACCTTC. This codes for CASSPGQGANYGYTF. V usage is TRBV11-3 and J usage is TRBJ1-2, with 11 bases that match TRBD1. J lost 2 bases, V lost 5 bases, and 4 bases had no gene match. Germline assignment: CDR1 SGHNT and CDR2 YENEEA. The CDR3 totals 15 residues.

This clone was counted only a few times. This sequence joins TRBV11-3 and TRBJ2-2; D remains ambiguous. With 7 bases removed from V and 6 bases from J, the gap between germline ends came to 21 bases. This CDR3 has 16 amino acids. The germline gives CDR1 SGHNT, CDR2 YENEEA. The CDR3 is CASTTITFLHPGELFF. Here the CDR3 DNA reads TGTGCCAGCACCACTATAACATTTCTTCATCCCGGGGAGCTGTTTTTT.

The rearrangement links TRBV5-1 to TRBJ1-2; 9 bases match TRBD1. Germline lookup yields CDR1 SGHRS and CDR2 YFSETQ. V lost 0 bases, J lost 2 bases, and 11 bases stayed unmatched. The CDR3 totals 18 residues. This chain's CDR3 is CASSLVGGQGPINYGYTF. For the CDR3, the DNA is TGCGCCAGCAGCTTGGTAGGGGGACAGGGACCAATCAACTATGGCTACACCTTC.

J is TRBJ2-3 and V is TRBV19; tentatively, D is TRBD1 (5 bases). Trimming cost V 2 bases and J 5 bases, with 11 bases left between them. CDR1 is LNHDA, CDR2 SQIVND, per germline (reference sequence). This CDR3 has 14 amino acids. Here the CDR3 reads CASSISITGDTQYF. CDR3 DNA sequence: TGTGCCAGTAGTATAAGTATCACAGGAGATACGCAGTATTTT.

The V and J genes are TRBV5-1 and TRBJ2-7; the match to TRBD1 covers 8 bases. CDR1 is SGHRS, CDR2 YFSETQ, per germline. The length of the CDR3 is 14 residues. The trim removed 5 bases at V and 4 bases at J, leaving 8 bases unmatched. CDR3 in DNA: TGCGCCAGCAGGAGACAGGGGATTATGTACGAGCAGTACTTC. Translation gives CASRRQGIMYEQYF.

This clone has just a few counts. The chain has TRBV6-8 and TRBJ2-1; 7 bases agree with TRBD2. The CDR3 runs 14 residues. Trimming at V came to 6 bases and at J to 4 bases, leaving 6 bases not matched to a gene. CDR1 MNHGY and CDR2 SAAAGT come from the germline V gene. The DNA for the CDR3 is TGTGCCAGCAGGATCGGACTAGGGTACAATGAGCAGTTCTTC. Translated: CASRIGLGYNEQFF.

The CDR3 is CASRGQGNYGYTF. The CDR3 nucleotides read TGTGCCAGTAGAGGACAGGGGAAYTATGGCTACACCTTC. The chain has TRBV19 and TRBJ1-2; 9 bases line up with TRBD1. This CDR3 is built from 13 residues. Germline V CDR1 and CDR2: LNHDA, SQIVND (reference sequence). V shed 6 bases, J shed 5 bases, and the junction held 4 bases outside the gene matches. The full variable domain, its missing parts supplied by reference TRBV19 and TRBJ1-2, is DGGITQSPKYLFRKEGQNVTLSCEQNLNHDAMYWYRQDPGQGLRLIYYSQIVNDFQKGDIAEGYSVSREKKESFPLTVTSAQKNPTAFYLCASRGQGNYGYTFGSGTRLTVV.